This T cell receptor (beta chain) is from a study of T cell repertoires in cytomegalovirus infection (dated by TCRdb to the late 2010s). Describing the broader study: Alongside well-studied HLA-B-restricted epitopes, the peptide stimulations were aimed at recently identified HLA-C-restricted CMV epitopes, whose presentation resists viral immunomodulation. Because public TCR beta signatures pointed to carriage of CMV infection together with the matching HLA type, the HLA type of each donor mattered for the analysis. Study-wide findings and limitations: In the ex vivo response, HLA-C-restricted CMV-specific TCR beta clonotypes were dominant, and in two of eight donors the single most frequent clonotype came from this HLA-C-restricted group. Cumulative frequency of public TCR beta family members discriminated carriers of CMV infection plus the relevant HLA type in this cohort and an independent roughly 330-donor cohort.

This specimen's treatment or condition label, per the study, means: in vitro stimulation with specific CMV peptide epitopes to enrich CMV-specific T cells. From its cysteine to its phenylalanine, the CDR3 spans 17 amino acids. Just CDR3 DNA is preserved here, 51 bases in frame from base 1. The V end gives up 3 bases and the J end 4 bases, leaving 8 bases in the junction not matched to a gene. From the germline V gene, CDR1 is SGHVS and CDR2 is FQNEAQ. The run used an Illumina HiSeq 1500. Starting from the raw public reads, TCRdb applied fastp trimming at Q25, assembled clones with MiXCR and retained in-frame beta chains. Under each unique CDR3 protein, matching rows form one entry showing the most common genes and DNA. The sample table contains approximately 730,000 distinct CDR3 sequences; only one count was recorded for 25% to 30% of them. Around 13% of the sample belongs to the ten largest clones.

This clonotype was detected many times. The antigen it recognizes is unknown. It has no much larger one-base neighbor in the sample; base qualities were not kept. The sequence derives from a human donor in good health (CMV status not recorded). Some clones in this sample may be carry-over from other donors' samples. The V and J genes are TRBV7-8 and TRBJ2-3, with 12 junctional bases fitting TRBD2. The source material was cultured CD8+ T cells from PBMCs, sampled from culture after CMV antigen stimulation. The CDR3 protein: CASSFLILAGGPDTQYF. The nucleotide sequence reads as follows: TGTGCCAGCAGCTTCCTCATCCTAGCGGGGGGGCCAGATACGCAGTATTTT.